This T cell receptor (beta chain) was profiled in a study of blood T cells in healthy people across ages. Study observations and caveats: Unsorted PBMCs blocked a conclusive comparison of naive and antigen-experienced cells.

In this sample, this clonotype turned up many times. No antigen is known for it. Using a J-beta primer mix together with a sample-barcoded 5' primer, a second PCR was run for roughly 7 to 11 cycles. Using its own MiXCR run on the 5' RACE reads, TCRdb lists one record per CDR3 protein. The data show roughly 700,000 distinct CDR3 sequences, less than 40% seen once. The V gene's germline CDR1 is LGHDT and CDR2 YNNKEL (reference sequence). Losses at the gene ends were 4 bases for V and 3 bases for J; bases not matched to a gene: 7. The CDR3 extends over 15 amino acids. This rearrangement joins TRBV3-1 to TRBJ2-5, with TRBD2 matching over 8 bases. The specimen sequenced was blood. The sequence came from a woman aged 80 or over in good health. CDR3 DNA sequence: TGTGCCAGCAGCCCGAGACGGGGGGGAAAAGAGACCCAGTACTTC. Translation: CASSPRRGGKETQYF.